This T cell receptor (beta chain) originates from a study of identical twins. General study points: Beta out-of-frame sequences displayed a weaker excess of sharing between twins. Within twin pairs, the out-of-frame alpha sequences they shared showed excess low generation probability. The same donors were not followed; conclusions instead depended on cross-sectional statistical analysis.

There are a few counts of this clonotype. Its antigen is unknown. TCRdb ran MiXCR on the 5' RACE reads and lists one entry per CDR3 protein. The sample has about 890,000 distinct CDR3 sequences; roughly an eighth are singletons. Trimming shortened V by 5 bases and J by 7 bases, and 18 bases separated the two germline ends. The CDR3 has 15 residues. CDR1 is LGHDT and CDR2 is YNNKEL in the germline V gene (reference sequence). The sample was also reused in another study, on yellow fever vaccine responses in identical twins. This second report adds: In identical twins, vaccine T cell responses appeared partly shared and partly individual.

Sequenced sample: PBMCs. The origin of this receptor is a woman aged 18-29 years in good health. This chain uses TRBV3-1 with TRBJ1-3; possible D gene TRBD1, 5 bases. CDR3 coding DNA: TGTGCCAGCAGCACAGGTCCCATCTATGGGAACACCATATATTTT. The encoded protein is CASSTGPIYGNTIYF.